These T cell receptor beta chains were read from a single sample in a study of blood T cell repertoires in COVID-19. This table comes from immunoSEQ multiplex PCR, and its TCRdb copy is limited to in-frame clones, with some not included. Here the sample spans roughly 250,000 clones, around 86% being singletons. Input material: PBMCs or T cells enriched from blood (not recorded which). These receptors originate from a woman between 35 and 50 years old with acute COVID-19. Each CDR3 is given with its conserved first and last residue. A D gene is named only where the DNA matches it firmly. Clone size is given for some rows only: seen once, a few or many times, or a class if the clone is expanded.

V	D	size	J	DNA	CDR3
TRBV27	-	few	TRBJ2-1	TGTGCCAGCAGTTTATCTCGTTACAATGAGCAGTTCTTC	CASSLSRYNEQFF
TRBV11-3	-	-	TRBJ2-1	TGTGCCAGCAGCTTGGCTAGCTCCTACAATGAGCAGTTCTTC	CASSLASSYNEQFF
TRBV7-9	TRBD1	-	TRBJ2-1	TGTGCCAGCAGCTCGGGGACCGGGACAGGGGTATACGGAGAGCAGTTCTTC	CASSSGTGTGVYGEQFF
TRBV16	TRBD1	-	TRBJ2-2	TGTGCCAGCAGCCTCCCCCCACAGGGACAGTTCAACACCGGGGAGCTGTTTTTT	CASSLPPQGQFNTGELFF
TRBV10-3	TRBD1	-	TRBJ1-1	TGTGCCATCAGTGACGTCCGACAGGGAAACTTTTGGATGAACACTGAAGCTTTCTTT	CAISDVRQGNFWMNTEAFF
TRBV30	-	-	TRBJ1-2	TGTGCCTGGAGTCAGGGCAGGCAGGACGGCTACACCTTC	CAWSQGRQDGYTF
TRBV14	TRBD1	-	TRBJ2-1	TGTGCCAGCAGCCAAGATTCGACAGGGAATGAGCAGTTCTTC	CASSQDSTGNEQFF
TRBV5-1	TRBD1	-	TRBJ1-6	TGCGCCAGCAGAACCCAGGACAGGGGGATTTCACCCCTCCACTTT	CASRTQDRGISPLHF
TRBV12-3/TRBV12-4	TRBD1	-	TRBJ1-1	TGTGCCAGCAGTTTAAGGGGGCAAGCTTTCTTT	CASSLRGQAFF
TRBV3-1/TRBV3-2	-	-	TRBJ2-1	TGTGCCAGCAGCCAAGGGTTAGCGGACTCCTACAATGAGCAGTTCTTC	CASSQGLADSYNEQFF
TRBV23-1	TRBD1	-	TRBJ1-5	TGCGCCAGCAGTCAAGGGGACAGAGATCAGCCCCAGCATTTT	CASSQGDRDQPQHF
TRBV30	TRBD1	-	TRBJ1-2	TGTGCCTGGAGTCACGGGACAGGGAGTGGCTACACCTTC	CAWSHGTGSGYTF
TRBV6-5	TRBD2	-	TRBJ2-3	TGTGCCAGCAGTTTTGGACTAGGCGGTACGCAGTATTTT	CASSFGLGGTQYF
TRBV11-2	-	-	TRBJ1-6	TGTGCCAGCAGCTTAGGGGGCCCCGCAAAGGGGGAGCGGGGATCACCCCTCCACTTT	CASSLGGPAKGERGSPLHF
TRBV29-1	-	-	TRBJ1-1	TGCAGCGTTGATGGAGGTTTGAACACTGAAGCTTTCTTT	CSVDGGLNTEAFF
TRBV5-1	TRBD2	-	TRBJ2-2	TGCGCCAGCAGCTTGGTACTAGCGGGAGGCGGTACCGGGGAGCTGTTTTTT	CASSLVLAGGGTGELFF
TRBV7-3	-	few	TRBJ2-1	TGTGCCAGCAGCCACCACTTTAGCGGACGGGACTACAATGAGCAGTTCTTC	CASSHHFSGRDYNEQFF
TRBV19	TRBD1	-	TRBJ1-6	TGTGCCAGTAGTTGGGACAGGGGGCACTCACCCCTCCACTTT	CASSWDRGHSPLHF
TRBV11-3	-	-	TRBJ2-1	TGTGCCAGCAGCTTAGATACGTATGGAATAGCGTGGGGTGAGCAGTTCTTC	CASSLDTYGIAWGEQFF
TRBV14	TRBD2	-	TRBJ2-1	TGTGCCAGCAGCCCGGGACTAGCGGGAGTATACGAGCAGTTCTTC	CASSPGLAGVYEQFF
TRBV19	TRBD2	-	TRBJ2-1	TGTGCCAGTAGTACGTTAAGTACTAGCGGGAGGCCGCTTGAGCAGTTCTTC	CASSTLSTSGRPLEQFF
TRBV5-4	-	-	TRBJ2-4	TGTGCCAGCAGCTTGGACGGGAACGCCAAAAACATTCAGTACTTC	CASSLDGNAKNIQYF
TRBV7-2	TRBD2	-	TRBJ2-4	TGTGCCAGCAGCTTAGGACTAGCGGGAGTCGGCATTCAGTACTTC	CASSLGLAGVGIQYF
TRBV19	-	few	TRBJ2-7	TGTGCCAGTAGTACTATGCGGGAAGGCGAGCAGTACTTC	CASSTMREGEQYF
TRBV2	TRBD1	-	TRBJ1-6	TGTGCCAGCAGCCGGACAGGGAGCTCCTATAATTCACCCCTCCACTTT	CASSRTGSSYNSPLHF
TRBV7-8	-	-	TRBJ2-5	TGTGCCAGCAGCTTAGGGCCTGGTGAGACCCAGTACTTC	CASSLGPGETQYF
TRBV5-1	-	-	TRBJ1-6	TGCGCCAGCAGCTTGGGCGATAATTCACCCCTCCACTTT	CASSLGDNSPLHF
TRBV25-1	TRBD1	-	TRBJ2-7	TGTGCCAGCAGTCGGACAGGGACCTACGAGCAGTACTTC	CASSRTGTYEQYF
TRBV10-3	-	-	TRBJ1-1	TGTGCCATCAGTGATACCCAGGCCACTGAAGCTTTCTTT	CAISDTQATEAFF
TRBV11-3	TRBD1	-	TRBJ2-7	TGTGCCAGCAGCTCAGGGACCGGGACAGGGTACTACGAGCAGTACTTC	CASSSGTGTGYYEQYF
TRBV14	TRBD1	-	TRBJ1-1	TGTGCCAGCAGCCGATGGACAGGGATGAACACTGAAGCTTTCTTT	CASSRWTGMNTEAFF
TRBV7-3	TRBD1	-	TRBJ1-2	TGTGCCAGCAGCCCGACAGGGAATGGCTATGGCTACACCTTC	CASSPTGNGYGYTF
TRBV29-1	-	few	TRBJ2-7	TGCAGCGTGTCGGGTGGCGGCGAGCAGTACTTC	CSVSGGGEQYF
TRBV5-1	-	-	TRBJ2-1	TGCGCCAGCAGCTTGGCGGGGACAAACAATGAGCAGTTCTTC	CASSLAGTNNEQFF
TRBV19	TRBD1	-	TRBJ1-2	TGTGCCAGTAGTATGGGCAGGGGGTATGGCTACACCTTC	CASSMGRGYGYTF
TRBV10-1	TRBD2	-	TRBJ2-5	TGCGCCAGCAGTGAGTCGATGGCTAGCGGGAGGAGCGAGACCCAGTACTTC	CASSESMASGRSETQYF
TRBV14	-	-	TRBJ1-6	TGTGCCAGCAGCTCGGGTATTGATTCACCCCTCCACTTT	CASSSGIDSPLHF
TRBV5-8	TRBD1	-	TRBJ2-2	TGTGCCAGCAGCGCCGACAGGGGATACCAAACCGGGGAGCTGTTTTTT	CASSADRGYQTGELFF
TRBV3-1/TRBV3-2	TRBD2	-	TRBJ2-1	TGTGCCAGCAGCCTTCGAACTCCGGGACTAGCGGCGAATGAGCAGTTCTTC	CASSLRTPGLAANEQFF
TRBV5-6	-	-	TRBJ2-5	TGTGCCAGCAGCTCTCGGGAGACCCAGTACTTC	CASSSRETQYF